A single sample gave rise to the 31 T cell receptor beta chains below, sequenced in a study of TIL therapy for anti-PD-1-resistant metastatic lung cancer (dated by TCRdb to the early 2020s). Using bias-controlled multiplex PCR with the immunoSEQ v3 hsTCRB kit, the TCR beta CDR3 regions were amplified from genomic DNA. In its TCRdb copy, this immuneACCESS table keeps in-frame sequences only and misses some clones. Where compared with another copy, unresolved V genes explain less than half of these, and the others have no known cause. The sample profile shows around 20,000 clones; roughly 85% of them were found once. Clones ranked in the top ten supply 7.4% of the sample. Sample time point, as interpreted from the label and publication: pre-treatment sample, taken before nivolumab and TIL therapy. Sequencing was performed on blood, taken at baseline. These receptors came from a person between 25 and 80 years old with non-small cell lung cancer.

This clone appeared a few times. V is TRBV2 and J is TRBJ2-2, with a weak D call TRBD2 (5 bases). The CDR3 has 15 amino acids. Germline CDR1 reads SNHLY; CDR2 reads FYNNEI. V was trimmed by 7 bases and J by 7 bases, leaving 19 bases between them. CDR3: CASTTGLPFGGELFF. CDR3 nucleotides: TGTGCCAGCACCACCGGACTTCCCTTCGGCGGGGAGCTGTTTTTT. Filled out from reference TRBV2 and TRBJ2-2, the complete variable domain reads EPEVTQTPSHQVTQMGQEVILRCVPISNHLYFYWYRQILGQKVEFLVSFYNNEISEKSEIFDDQFSVERPDGSNFTLKIRSTKLEDSAMYFCASTTGLPFGGELFFGEGSRLTVL.

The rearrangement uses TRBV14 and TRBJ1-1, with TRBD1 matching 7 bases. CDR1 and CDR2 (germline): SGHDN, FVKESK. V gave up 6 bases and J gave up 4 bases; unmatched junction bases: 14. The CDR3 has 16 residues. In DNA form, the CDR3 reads TGTGCCAGCAGGCGATCAGGGGGGGAGTTGGGCACTGAAGCTTTCTTT. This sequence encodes CASRRSGGELGTEAFF.

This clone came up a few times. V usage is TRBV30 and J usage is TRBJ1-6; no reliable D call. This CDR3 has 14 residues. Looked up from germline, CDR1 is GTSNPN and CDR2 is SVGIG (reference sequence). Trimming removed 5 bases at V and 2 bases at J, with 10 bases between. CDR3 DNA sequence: TGTGCCTGGGGTCCTCCCCCCTATAATTCACCCCTCCACTTT. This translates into CAWGPPPYNSPLHF.

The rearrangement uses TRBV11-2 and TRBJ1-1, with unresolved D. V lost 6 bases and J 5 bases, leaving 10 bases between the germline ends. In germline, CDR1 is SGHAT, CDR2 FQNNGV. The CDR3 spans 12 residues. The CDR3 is CASRSSLTEAFF. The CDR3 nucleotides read TGTGCCAGCAGGTCTTCCTTAACTGAAGCTTTCTTT.

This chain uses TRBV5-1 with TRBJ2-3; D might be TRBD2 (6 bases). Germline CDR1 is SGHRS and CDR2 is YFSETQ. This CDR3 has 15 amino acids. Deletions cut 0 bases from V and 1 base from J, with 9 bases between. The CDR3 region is CASSLAGVGTDTQYF. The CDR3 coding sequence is TGCGCCAGCAGCTTGGCGGGAGTTGGCACAGATACGCAGTATTTT.

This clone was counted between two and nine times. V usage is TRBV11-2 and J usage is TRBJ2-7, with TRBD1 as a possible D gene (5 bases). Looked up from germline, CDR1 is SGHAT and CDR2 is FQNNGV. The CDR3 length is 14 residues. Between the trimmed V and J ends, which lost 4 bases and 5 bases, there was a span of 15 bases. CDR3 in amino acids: CASSSSGPRNEQYF. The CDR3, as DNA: TGTGCCAGCAGCTCCTCAGGGCCGCGGAACGAGCAGTACTTC.

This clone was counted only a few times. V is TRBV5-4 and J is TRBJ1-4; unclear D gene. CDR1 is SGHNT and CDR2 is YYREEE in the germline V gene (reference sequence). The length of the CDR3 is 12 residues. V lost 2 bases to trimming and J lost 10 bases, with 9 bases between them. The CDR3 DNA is TGTGCCAGCAGCTTTGACGAGGGAAAACTGTTTTTT. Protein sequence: CASSFDEGKLFF.

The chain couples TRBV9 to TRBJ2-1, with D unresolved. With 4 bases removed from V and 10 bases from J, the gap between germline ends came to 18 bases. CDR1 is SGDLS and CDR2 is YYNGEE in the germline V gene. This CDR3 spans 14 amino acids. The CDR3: CASSPPAPGDEQFF. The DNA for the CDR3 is TGTGCCAGCAGCCCCCCCGCCCCGGGTGACGAGCAGTTCTTC.

The CDR3 region has the DNA TGTGCCAGCAGCCGAGCGGGGACTAGCGGAAACAATGAGCAGTTCTTC. This gives the protein CASSRAGTSGNNEQFF. The chain employs TRBV7-9 and TRBJ2-1, with 11 bases identical to TRBD2. The germline V gene encodes CDR1 SEHNR and CDR2 FQNEAQ (reference sequence). The trim removed 5 bases at V and 5 bases at J, leaving 8 bases unmatched. There are 16 residues in the CDR3.

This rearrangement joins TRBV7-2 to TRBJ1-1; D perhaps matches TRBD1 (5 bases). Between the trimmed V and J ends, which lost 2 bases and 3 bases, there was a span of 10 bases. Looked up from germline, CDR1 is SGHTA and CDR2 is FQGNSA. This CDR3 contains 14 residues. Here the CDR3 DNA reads TGTGCCAGCAGCTTAAGAGGCAGGGACACTGAAGCTTTCTTT. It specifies CASSLRGRDTEAFF.

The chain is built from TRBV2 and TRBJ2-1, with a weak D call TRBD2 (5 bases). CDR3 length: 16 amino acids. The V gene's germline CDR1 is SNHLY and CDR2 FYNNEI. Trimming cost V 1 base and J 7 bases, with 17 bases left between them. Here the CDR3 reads CASSEESVTIANEQFF. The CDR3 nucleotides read TGTGCCAGCAGTGAAGAAAGCGTGACCATAGCGAATGAGCAGTTCTTC.

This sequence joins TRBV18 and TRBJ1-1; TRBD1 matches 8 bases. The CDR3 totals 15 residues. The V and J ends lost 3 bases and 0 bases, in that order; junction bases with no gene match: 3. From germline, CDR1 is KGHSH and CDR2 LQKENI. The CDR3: CASSPPGGVNTEAFF. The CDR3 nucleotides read TGTGCCAGCTCACCCCCAGGGGGCGTGAACACTGAAGCTTTCTTT.

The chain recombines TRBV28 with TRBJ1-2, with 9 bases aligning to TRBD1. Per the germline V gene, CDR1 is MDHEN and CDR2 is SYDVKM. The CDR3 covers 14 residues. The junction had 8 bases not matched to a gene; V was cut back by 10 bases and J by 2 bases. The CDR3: CATELDRGNYGYTF. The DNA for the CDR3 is TGTGCCACCGAGTTGGACAGGGGAAACTATGGCTACACCTTC.

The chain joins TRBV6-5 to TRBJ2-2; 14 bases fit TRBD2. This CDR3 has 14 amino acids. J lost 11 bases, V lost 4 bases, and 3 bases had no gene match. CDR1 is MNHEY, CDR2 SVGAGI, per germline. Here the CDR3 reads CASSFGLAGGELFF. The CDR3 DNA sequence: TGTGCCAGCAGTTTCGGACTAGCGGGAGGAGAGCTGTTTTTT.

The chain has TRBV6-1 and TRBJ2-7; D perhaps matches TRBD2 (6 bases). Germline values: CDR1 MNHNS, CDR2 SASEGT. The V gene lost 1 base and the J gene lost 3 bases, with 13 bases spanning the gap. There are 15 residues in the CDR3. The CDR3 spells CASSEGDGGGYEQYF. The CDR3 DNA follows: TGTGCCAGCAGTGAAGGGGACGGGGGTGGCTACGAGCAGTACTTC.

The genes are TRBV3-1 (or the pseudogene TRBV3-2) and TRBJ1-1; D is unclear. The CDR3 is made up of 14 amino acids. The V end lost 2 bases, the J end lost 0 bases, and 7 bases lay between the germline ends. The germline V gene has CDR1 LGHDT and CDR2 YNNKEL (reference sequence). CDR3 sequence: CASSQLSVNTEAFF. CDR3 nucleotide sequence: TGTGCCAGCAGCCAATTGAGCGTGAACACTGAAGCTTTCTTT.

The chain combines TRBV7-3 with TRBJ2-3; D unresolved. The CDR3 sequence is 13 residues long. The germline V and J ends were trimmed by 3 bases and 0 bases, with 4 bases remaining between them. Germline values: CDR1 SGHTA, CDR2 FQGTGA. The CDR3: CASSFASTDTQYF. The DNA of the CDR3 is TGTGCCAGCAGCTTCGCCAGCACAGATACGCAGTATTTT.

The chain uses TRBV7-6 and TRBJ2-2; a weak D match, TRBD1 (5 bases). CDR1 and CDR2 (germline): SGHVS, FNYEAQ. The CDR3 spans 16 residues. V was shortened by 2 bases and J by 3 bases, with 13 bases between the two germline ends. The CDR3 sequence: CASSLSPSRDTGELFF. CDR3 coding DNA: TGTGCCAGCAGCTTATCTCCTTCCAGGGACACCGGGGAGCTGTTTTTT. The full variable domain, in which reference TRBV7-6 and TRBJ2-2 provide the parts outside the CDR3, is GAGVSQSPRYKVTKRGQDVALRCDPISGHVSLYWYRQALGQGPEFLTYFNYEAQQDKSGLPNDRFSAERPEGSISTLTIQRTEQRDSAMYRCASSLSPSRDTGELFFGEGSRLTVL.

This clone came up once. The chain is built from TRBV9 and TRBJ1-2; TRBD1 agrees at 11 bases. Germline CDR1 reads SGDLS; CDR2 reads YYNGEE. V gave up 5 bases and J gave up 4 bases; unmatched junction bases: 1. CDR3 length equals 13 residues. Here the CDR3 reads CASRGQGGYGYTF. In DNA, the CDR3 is TGTGCCAGCAGGGGACAGGGGGGCTATGGCTACACCTTC.

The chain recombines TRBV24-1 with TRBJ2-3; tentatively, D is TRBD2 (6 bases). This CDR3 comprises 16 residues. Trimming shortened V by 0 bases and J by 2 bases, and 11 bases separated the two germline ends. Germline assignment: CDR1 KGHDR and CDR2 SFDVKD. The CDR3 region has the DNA TGTGCCACCAGTGATTTGGTCCCGGGAGTCACAGATACGCAGTATTTT. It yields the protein CATSDLVPGVTDTQYF.

This CDR3 reads CAWSVHGGNRYGYTF. DNA for the CDR3: TGTGCCTGGAGTGTACACGGGGGGAACAGATATGGCTACACCTTC. V gene TRBV30 combines with J gene TRBJ1-2; D perhaps matches TRBD1 (5 bases). CDR3 length equals 15 residues. V dropped 0 bases and J dropped 5 bases, with 16 bases sitting between them. CDR1 is GTSNPN and CDR2 is SVGIG in the germline V gene (reference sequence).

CDR3 region: CASKLAGAAYNEQFF. CDR3 nucleotide sequence: TGTGCCAGTAAGCTGGCGGGAGCGGCCTACAATGAGCAGTTCTTC. V usage is TRBV19 and J usage is TRBJ2-1; 7 bases are a match to TRBD2. CDR1 LNHDA and CDR2 SQIVND come from the germline V gene (reference sequence). V shed 7 bases and J 2 bases; nucleotides not matched to a gene: 8. CDR3 length: 15 residues.

CDR3 region: CATTPGGAITGELFF. The CDR3 nucleotides read TGTGCCACAACCCCCGGGGGGGCCATCACCGGGGAGCTGTTTTTT. The rearrangement joins TRBV7-2 to TRBJ2-2, with TRBD2 identical over 8 bases. The CDR3 length is 15 residues. The V gene's germline CDR1 is SGHTA and CDR2 FQGNSA. The junction had 11 bases not matched to a gene; V was cut back by 10 bases and J by 4 bases.

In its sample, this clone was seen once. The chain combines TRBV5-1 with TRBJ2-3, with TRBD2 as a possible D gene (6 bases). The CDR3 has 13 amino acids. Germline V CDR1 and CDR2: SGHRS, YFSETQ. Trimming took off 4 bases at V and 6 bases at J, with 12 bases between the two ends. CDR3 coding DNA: TGCGCCAGCAGCCCGGGGGTCGCGGATACGCAGTATTTT. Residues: CASSPGVADTQYF.

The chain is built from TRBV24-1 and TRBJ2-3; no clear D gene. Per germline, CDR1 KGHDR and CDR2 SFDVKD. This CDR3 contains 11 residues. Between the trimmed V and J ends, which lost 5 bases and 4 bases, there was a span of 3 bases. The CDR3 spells CATSGADTQYF. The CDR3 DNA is TGTGCCACCAGTGGGGCAGATACGCAGTATTTT.

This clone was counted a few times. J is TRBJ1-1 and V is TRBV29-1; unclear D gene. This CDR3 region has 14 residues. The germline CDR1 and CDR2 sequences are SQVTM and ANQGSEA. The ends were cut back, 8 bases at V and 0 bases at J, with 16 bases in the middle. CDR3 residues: CSYATAAMNTEAFF. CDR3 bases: TGCAGCTATGCCACGGCGGCTATGAACACTGAAGCTTTCTTT.

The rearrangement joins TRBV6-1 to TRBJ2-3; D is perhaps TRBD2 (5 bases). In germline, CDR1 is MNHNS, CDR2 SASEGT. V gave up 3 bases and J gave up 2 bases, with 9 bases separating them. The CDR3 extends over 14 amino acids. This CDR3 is CASSDYGNTDTQYF. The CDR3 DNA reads TGTGCCAGCAGTGATTACGGGAACACAGATACGCAGTATTTT.

The CDR3 DNA reads TGCGCCAGCAGCCCCCAGTGGGAGGGCACAGATACGCAGTATTTT. It encodes CASSPQWEGTDTQYF. The V and J genes are TRBV4-3 and TRBJ2-3; perhaps TRBD2 as D (6 bases). Germline lookup yields CDR1 LGHNA and CDR2 YSLEER. The CDR3 spans 15 residues. V gave up 4 bases and J gave up 1 base, with 12 bases separating them.

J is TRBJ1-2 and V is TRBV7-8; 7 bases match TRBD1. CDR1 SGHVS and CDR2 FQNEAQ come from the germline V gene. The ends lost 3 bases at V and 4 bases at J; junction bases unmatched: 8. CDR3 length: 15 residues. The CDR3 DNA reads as TGTGCCAGCAGCTTCCAAAGAGGGGGCAGCTATGGCTACACCTTC. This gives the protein CASSFQRGGSYGYTF.

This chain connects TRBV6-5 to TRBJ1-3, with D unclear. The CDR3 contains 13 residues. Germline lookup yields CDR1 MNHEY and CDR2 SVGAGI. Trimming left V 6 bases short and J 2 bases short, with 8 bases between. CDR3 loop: CASRRQAGNTIYF. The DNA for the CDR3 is TGTGCCAGCAGGCGGCAGGCTGGAAACACCATATATTTT.

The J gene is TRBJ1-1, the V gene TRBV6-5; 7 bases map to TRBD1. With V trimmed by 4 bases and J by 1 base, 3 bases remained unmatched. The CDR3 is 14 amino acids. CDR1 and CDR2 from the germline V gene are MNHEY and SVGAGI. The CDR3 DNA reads TGTGCCAGCAGTTCCGGACAGGCGAACACTGAAGCTTTCTTT. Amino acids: CASSSGQANTEAFF.